This TCR beta chain was profiled in a study of tumor and adjacent non-tumor tissue in lung cancer. A note on this clonotype: Its antigen remains unknown. Sequence at one end of the junction differs from germline and may be a read error.

A modified ARM-PCR protocol with three rounds of nested PCR amplified TCRbeta. TCRdb recomputed calls from the multiplex PCR reads with MiXCR, one row per CDR3 protein. Among about 80,000 distinct CDR3 sequences listed, 65% to 85% were seen once. Findings of the study overall: Tumor repertoires had a smaller top 100 clone share than normal lung. Higher tumor TCR diversity was associated with shorter survival.

The CDR3 contains 14 residues. Looked up from germline, CDR1 is MGHRA and CDR2 is YSYEKL. This sample's RNA came from whole unsorted tissue. Distant lung tissue was collected more than 3 cm away from the tumor edge. The clonotype originates from a man in his 60s with non-small cell lung cancer. Sequenced input: distant non-tumor lung tissue. The V gene is TRBV4-1, the J gene TRBJ1-2, with D tentatively TRBD1 (6 bases). This CDR3 is CASSPDSTYFGYTF. As DNA, the CDR3 is TGTGCCAGCAGTCCGGACAGCACCTATTTCGGCTACACCTTC.